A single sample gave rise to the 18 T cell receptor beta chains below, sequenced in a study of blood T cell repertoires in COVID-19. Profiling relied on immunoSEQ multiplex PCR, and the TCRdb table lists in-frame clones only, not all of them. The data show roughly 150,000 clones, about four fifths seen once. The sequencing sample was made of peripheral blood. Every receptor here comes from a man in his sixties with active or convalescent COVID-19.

CDR3 sequence (DNA): TGTGCCAGCAGCTTTGGTGGACTAGCGGGATTAGATACGCAGTATTTT. Its translation: CASSFGGLAGLDTQYF. This sequence joins TRBV5-8 and TRBJ2-3; 12 nucleotides align to TRBD2. The CDR3 covers 16 residues. V shed 2 bases, J shed 5 bases, and the junction held 6 bases outside the gene matches. Germline CDR1 and CDR2: SGHTS and YDEGEE.

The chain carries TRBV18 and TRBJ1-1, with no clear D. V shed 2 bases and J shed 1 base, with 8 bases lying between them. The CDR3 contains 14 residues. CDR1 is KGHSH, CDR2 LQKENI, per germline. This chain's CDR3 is CASSPRSGNTEAFF. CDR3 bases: TGTGCCAGCTCACCAAGGTCGGGGAACACTGAAGCTTTCTTT. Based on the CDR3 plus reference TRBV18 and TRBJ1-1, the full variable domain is NAGVMQNPRHLVRRRGQEARLRCSPMKGHSHVYWYRQLPEEGLKFMVYLQKENIIDESGMPKERFSAEFPKEGPSILRIQQVVRGDSAAYFCASSPRSGNTEAFFGQGTRLTVV.

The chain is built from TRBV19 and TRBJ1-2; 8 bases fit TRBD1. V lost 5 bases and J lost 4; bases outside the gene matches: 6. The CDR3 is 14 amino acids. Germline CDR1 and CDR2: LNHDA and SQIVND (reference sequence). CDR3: CASSASDRVYGYTF. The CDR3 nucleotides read TGTGCCAGTAGTGCCTCGGACAGGGTCTATGGCTACACCTTC.

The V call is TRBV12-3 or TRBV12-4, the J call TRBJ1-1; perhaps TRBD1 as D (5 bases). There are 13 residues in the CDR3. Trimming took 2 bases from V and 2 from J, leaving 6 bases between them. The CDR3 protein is CASSLQGNTEAFF. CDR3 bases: TGTGCCAGCAGTTTACAGGGAAACACTGAAGCTTTCTTT.

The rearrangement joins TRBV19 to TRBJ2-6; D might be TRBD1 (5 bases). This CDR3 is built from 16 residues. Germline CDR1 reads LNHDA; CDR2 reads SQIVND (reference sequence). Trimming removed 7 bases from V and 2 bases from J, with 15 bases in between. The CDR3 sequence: CASIMTAGPGANVLTF. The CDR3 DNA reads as TGTGCCAGTATTATGACAGCCGGGCCTGGGGCCAACGTCCTGACTTTC.

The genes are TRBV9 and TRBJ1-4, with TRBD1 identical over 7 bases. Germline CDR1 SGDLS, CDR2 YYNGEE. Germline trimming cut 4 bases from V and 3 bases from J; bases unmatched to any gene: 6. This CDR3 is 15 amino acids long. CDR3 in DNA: TGTGCCAGCAGCACTCGACAGGGAGCTAATGAAAAACTGTTTTTT. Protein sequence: CASSTRQGANEKLFF.

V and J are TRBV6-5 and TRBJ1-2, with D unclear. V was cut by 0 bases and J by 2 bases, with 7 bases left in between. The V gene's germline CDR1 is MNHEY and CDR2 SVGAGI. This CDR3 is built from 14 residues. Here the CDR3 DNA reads TGTGCCAGCAGTTACTCCAACAGCAACTATGGCTACACCTTC. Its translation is CASSYSNSNYGYTF.

The CDR3 DNA reads TGTGCCAGCAGTTACGGGACAGGGTTGCTTGAGCAGTACTTC. Translation gives CASSYGTGLLEQYF. The V and J genes are TRBV6-6 and TRBJ2-7; 9 nucleotides line up with TRBD1. V lost 2 bases to trimming and J lost 7 bases; unmatched junction nucleotides: 6. Germline V gene data show CDR1 as MNHNY and CDR2 as SVGAGI (reference sequence). The CDR3 sequence is 14 residues long.

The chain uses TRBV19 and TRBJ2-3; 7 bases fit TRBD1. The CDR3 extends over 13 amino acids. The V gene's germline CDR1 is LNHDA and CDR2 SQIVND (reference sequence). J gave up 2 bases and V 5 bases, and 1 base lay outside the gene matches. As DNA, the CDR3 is TGTGCCAGTAGTGACAGGGACACAGATACGCAGTATTTT. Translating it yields CASSDRDTDTQYF.

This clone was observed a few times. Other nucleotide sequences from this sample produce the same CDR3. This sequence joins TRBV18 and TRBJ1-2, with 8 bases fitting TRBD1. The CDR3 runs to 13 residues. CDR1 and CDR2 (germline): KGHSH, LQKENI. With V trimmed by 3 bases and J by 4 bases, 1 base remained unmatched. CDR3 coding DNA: TGTGCCAGCTCACCGGACAGGGCCTATGGCTACACCTTC. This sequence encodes CASSPDRAYGYTF.

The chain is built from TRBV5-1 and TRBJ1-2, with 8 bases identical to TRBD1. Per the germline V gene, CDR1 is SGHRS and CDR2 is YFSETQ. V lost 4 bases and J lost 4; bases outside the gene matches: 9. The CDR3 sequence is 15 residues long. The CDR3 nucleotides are TGCGCCAGCAGCACCTCGACAGGGGAGGGCTATGGCTACACCTTC. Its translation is CASSTSTGEGYGYTF.

This CDR3 reads CSVPIRYGTGGYNSPLHF. The CDR3 DNA is TGCAGCGTCCCTATCCGATACGGGACAGGGGGCTATAATTCACCCCTCCACTTT. The rearrangement links TRBV29-1 to TRBJ1-6; 11 bases align to TRBD1. V lost 6 bases to trimming and J lost 3 bases; unmatched junction nucleotides: 13. This CDR3 has 18 residues. Germline V lookup: CDR1 SQVTM, CDR2 ANQGSEA.

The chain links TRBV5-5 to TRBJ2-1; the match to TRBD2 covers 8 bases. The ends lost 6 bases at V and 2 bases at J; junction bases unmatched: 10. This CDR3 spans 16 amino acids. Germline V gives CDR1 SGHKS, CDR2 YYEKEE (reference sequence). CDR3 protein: CASNTLSSGAYNEQFF. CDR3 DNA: TGTGCCAGCAACACCCTGAGTAGCGGGGCCTACAATGAGCAGTTCTTC. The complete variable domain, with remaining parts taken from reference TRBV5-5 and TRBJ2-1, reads DAGVTQSPTHLIKTRGQQVTLRCSPISGHKSVSWYQQVLGQGPQFIFQYYEKEERGRGNFPDRFSARQFPNYSSELNVNALLLGDSALYLCASNTLSSGAYNEQFFGPGTRLTVL.

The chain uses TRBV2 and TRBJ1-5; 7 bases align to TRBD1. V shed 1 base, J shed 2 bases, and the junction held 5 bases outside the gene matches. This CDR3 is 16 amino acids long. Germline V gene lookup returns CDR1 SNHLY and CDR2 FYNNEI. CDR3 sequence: CASSEEGGAGNQPQHF. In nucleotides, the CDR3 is TGTGCCAGCAGTGAAGAAGGGGGCGCTGGCAATCAGCCCCAGCATTTT. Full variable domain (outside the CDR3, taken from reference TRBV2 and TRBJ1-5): EPEVTQTPSHQVTQMGQEVILRCVPISNHLYFYWYRQILGQKVEFLVSFYNNEISEKSEIFDDQFSVERPDGSNFTLKIRSTKLEDSAMYFCASSEEGGAGNQPQHFGDGTRLSIL.

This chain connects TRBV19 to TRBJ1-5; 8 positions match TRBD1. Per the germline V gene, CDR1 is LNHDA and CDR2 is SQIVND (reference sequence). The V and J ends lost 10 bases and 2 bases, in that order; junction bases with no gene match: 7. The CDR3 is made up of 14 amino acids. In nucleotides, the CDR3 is TGTGCCACAAAACCGGGACAGGGCAATCAGCCCCAGCATTTT. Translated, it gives CATKPGQGNQPQHF.

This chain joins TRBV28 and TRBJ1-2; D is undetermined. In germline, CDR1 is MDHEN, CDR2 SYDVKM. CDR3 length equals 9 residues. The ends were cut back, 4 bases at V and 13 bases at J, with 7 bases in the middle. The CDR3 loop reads CASSSPRTF. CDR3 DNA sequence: TGTGCCAGCAGTTCCCCCCGCACCTTC.

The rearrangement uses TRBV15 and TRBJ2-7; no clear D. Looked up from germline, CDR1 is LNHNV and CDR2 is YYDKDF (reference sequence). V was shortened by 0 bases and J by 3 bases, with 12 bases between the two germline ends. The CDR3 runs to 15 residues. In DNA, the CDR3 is TGTGCCACCAGCAGAGAATCAGGAAAAGGCTACGAGCAGTACTTC. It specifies CATSRESGKGYEQYF.

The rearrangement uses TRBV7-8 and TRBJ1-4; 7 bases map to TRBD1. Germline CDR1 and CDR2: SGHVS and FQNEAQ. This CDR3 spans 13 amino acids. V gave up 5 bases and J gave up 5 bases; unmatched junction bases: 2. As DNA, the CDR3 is TGTGCCAGCAGCCCGGACAGGAATGAAAAACTGTTTTTT. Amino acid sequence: CASSPDRNEKLFF.